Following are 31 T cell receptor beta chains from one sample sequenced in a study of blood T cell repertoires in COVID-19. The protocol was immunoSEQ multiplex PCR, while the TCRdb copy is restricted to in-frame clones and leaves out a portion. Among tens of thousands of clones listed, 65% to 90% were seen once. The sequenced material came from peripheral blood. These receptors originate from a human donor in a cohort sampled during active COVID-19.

The CDR3 loop reads CASSGLAGDTQYF. CDR3 nucleotides: TGCGCCAGCAGTGGACTAGCGGGCGATACGCAGTATTTT. V usage is TRBV10-1 and J usage is TRBJ2-3; 10 bases fit TRBD2. Trimming cost V 4 bases and J 6 bases; bases outside gene matches: 1. The CDR3 is made up of 13 amino acids. CDR1 and CDR2 (germline): WNHNN, SYGVQD (reference sequence).

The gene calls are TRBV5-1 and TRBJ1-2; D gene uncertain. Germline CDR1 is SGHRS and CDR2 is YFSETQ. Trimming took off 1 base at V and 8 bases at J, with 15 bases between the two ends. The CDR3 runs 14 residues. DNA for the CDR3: TGCGCCAGCAGCTTGACAGTGAACGGAGGGGGCTACACCTTC. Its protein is CASSLTVNGGGYTF.

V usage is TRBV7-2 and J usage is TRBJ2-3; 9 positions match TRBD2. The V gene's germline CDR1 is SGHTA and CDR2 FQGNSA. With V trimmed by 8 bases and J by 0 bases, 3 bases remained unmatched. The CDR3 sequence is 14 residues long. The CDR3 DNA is TGTGCCAGCCTAGCGGGACTCAGCACAGATACGCAGTATTTT. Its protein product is CASLAGLSTDTQYF.

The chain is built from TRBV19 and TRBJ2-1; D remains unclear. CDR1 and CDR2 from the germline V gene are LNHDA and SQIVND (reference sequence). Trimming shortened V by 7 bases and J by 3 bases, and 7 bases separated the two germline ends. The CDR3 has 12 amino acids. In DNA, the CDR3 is TGTGCCAGTATGGGCCACTACAATGAGCAGTTCTTC. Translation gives CASMGHYNEQFF.

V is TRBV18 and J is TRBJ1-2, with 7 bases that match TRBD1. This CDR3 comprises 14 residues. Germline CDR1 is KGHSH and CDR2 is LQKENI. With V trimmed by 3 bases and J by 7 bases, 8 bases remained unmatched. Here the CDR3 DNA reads TGTGCCAGCTCACCCGGGAGACAGGGTCCTGGCTACACCTTC. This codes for CASSPGRQGPGYTF.

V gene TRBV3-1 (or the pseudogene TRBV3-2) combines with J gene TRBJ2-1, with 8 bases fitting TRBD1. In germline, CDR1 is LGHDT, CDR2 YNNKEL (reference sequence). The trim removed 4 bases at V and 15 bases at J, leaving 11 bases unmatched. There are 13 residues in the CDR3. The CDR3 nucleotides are TGTGCCAGCAGCCCCACAGGGGGAACGGGGCGGTTCTTC. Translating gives CASSPTGGTGRFF.

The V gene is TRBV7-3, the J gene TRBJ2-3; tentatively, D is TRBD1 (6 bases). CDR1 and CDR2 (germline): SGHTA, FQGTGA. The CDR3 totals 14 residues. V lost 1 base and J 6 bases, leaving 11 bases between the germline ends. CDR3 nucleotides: TGTGCCAGCAGCTTAAGTGGGGGCCGGGATACGCAGTATTTT. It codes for CASSLSGGRDTQYF. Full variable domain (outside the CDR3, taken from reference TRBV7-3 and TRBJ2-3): GAGVSQTPSNKVTEKGKYVELRCDPISGHTALYWYRQSLGQGPEFLIYFQGTGAADDSGLPNDRFFAVRPEGSVSTLKIQRTERGDSAVYLCASSLSGGRDTQYFGPGTRLTVL.

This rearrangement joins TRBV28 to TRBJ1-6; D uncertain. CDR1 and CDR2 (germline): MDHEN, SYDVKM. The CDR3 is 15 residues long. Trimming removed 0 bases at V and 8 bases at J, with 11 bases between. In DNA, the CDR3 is TGTGCCAGCAGTTTATGGGCCGAGAGGGATTCACCCCTCCACTTT. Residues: CASSLWAERDSPLHF.

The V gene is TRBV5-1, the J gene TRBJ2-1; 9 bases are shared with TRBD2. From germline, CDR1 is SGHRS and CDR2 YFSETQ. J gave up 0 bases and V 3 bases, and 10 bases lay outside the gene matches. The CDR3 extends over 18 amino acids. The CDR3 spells CASSSRGGGVSSYNEQFF. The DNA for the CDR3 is TGCGCCAGCAGCTCTCGCGGCGGGGGGGTTAGCTCCTACAATGAGCAGTTCTTC.

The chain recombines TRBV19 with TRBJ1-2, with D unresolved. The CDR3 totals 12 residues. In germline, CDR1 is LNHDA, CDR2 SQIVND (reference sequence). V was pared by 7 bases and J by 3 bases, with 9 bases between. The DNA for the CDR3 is TGTGCCAGTATGGAGTACTACTATGGCTACACCTTC. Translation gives CASMEYYYGYTF.

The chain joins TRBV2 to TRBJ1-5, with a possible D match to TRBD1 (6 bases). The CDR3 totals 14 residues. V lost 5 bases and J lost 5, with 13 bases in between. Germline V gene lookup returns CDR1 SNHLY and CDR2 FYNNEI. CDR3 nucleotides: TGTGCCAGCAGTCTGGACAGCAAATATCAGCCCCAGCATTTT. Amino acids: CASSLDSKYQPQHF. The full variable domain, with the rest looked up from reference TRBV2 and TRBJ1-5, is EPEVTQTPSHQVTQMGQEVILRCVPISNHLYFYWYRQILGQKVEFLVSFYNNEISEKSEIFDDQFSVERPDGSNFTLKIRSTKLEDSAMYFCASSLDSKYQPQHFGDGTRLSIL.

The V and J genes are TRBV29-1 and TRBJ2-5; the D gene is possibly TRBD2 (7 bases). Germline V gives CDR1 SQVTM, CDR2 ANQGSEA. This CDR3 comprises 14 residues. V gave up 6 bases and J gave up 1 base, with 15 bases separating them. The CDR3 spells CSVGGAEIQETQYF. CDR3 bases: TGCAGCGTAGGGGGGGCGGAGATCCAAGAGACCCAGTACTTC.

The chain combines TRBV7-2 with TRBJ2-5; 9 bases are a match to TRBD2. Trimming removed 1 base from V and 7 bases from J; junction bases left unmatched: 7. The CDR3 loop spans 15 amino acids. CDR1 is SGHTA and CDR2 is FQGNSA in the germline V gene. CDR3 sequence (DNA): TGTGCCAGCAGCTTAGTCGCGGGGGGGGTCGGGACCCAGTACTTC. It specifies CASSLVAGGVGTQYF.

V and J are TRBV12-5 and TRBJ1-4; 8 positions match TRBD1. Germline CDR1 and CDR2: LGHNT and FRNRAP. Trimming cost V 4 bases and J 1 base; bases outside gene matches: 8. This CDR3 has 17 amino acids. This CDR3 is CASGYSPGQGTNEKLFF. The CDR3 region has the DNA TGTGCTAGTGGTTACTCCCCCGGACAGGGAACTAATGAAAAACTGTTTTTT.

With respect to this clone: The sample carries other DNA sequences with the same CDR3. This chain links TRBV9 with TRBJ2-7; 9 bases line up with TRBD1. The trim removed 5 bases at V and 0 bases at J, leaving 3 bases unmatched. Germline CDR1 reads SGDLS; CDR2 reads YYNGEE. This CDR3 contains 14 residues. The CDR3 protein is CASSGQGNSYEQYF. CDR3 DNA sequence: TGTGCCAGCAGTGGACAGGGGAACTCCTACGAGCAGTACTTC. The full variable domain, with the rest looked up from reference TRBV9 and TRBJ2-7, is DSGVTQTPKHLITATGQRVTLRCSPRSGDLSVYWYQQSLDQGLQFLIQYYNGEERAKGNILERFSAQQFPDLHSELNLSSLELGDSALYFCASSGQGNSYEQYFGPGTRLTVT.

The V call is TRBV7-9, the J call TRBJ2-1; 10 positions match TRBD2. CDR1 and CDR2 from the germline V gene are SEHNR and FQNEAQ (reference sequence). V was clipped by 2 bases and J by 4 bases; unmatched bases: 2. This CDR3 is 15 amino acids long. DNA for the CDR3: TGTGCCAGCAGCTTACTAGCGGGGGCGTACAATGAGCAGTTCTTC. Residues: CASSLLAGAYNEQFF.

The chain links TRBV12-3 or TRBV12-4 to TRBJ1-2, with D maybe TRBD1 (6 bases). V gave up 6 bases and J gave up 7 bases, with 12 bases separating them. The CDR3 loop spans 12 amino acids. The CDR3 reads CASSPGTSGYTF. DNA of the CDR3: TGTGCCAGCAGCCCTGGGACATCTGGCTACACCTTC.

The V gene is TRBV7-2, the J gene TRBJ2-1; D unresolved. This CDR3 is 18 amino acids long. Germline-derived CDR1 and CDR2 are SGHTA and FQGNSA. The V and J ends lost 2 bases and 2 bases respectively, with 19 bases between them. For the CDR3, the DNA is TGTGCCAGCAGCTTACCCCCTATGCGGAGATCTACCTACAATGAGCAGTTCTTC. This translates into CASSLPPMRRSTYNEQFF.

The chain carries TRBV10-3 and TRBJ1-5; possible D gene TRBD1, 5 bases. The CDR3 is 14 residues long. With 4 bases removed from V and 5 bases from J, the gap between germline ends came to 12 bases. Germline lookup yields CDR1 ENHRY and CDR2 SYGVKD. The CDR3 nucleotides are TGTGCCATCAGTGCATCAGGGAACGATCAGCCCCAGCATTTT. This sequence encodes CAISASGNDQPQHF.

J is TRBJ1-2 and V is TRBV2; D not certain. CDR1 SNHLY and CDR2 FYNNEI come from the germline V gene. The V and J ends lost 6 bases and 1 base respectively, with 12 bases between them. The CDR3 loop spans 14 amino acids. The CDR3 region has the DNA TGTGCCAGCAGACCCTTTGAGGGTAACTATGGCTACACCTTC. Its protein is CASRPFEGNYGYTF.

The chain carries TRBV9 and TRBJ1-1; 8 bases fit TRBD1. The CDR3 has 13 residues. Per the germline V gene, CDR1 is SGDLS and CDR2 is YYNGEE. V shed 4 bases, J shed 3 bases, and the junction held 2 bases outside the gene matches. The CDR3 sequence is CASSPGGYTEAFF. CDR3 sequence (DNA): TGTGCCAGCAGCCCAGGGGGCTACACTGAAGCTTTCTTT. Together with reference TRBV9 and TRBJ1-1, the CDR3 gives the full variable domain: DSGVTQTPKHLITATGQRVTLRCSPRSGDLSVYWYQQSLDQGLQFLIQYYNGEERAKGNILERFSAQQFPDLHSELNLSSLELGDSALYFCASSPGGYTEAFFGQGTRLTVV.

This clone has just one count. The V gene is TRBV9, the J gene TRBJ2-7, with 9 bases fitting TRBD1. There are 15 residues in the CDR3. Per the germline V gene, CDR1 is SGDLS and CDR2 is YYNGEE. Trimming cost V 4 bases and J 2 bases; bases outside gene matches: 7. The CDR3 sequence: CASSPGTGPTYEQYF. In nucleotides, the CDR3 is TGTGCCAGCAGCCCCGGGACAGGGCCCACCTACGAGCAGTACTTC.

The CDR3 sequence: CASATTSGVQETQYF. The CDR3 nucleotides read TGCGCCAGCGCCACGACTAGCGGGGTGCAAGAGACCCAGTACTTC. This sequence joins TRBV4-3 and TRBJ2-5; 11 nucleotides line up with TRBD2. CDR1 is LGHNA and CDR2 is YSLEER in the germline V gene. CDR3 length: 15 residues. V trimming: 8 bases; J trimming: 2 bases; junction bases outside the gene matches: 7.

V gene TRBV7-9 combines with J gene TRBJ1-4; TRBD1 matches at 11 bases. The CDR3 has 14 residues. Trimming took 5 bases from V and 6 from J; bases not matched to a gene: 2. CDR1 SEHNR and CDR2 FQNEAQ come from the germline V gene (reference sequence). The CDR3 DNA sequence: TGTGCCAGCAGCCCGGGACAGGGGGATGAAAAACTGTTTTTT. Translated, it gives CASSPGQGDEKLFF.

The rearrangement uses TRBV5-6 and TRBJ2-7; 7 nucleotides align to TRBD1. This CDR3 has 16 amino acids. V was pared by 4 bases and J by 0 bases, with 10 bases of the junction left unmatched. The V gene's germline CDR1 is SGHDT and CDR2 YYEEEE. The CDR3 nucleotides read TGTGCCAGCAGCATGGGGACCGGACAGGTCTCCTACGAGCAGTACTTC. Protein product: CASSMGTGQVSYEQYF.

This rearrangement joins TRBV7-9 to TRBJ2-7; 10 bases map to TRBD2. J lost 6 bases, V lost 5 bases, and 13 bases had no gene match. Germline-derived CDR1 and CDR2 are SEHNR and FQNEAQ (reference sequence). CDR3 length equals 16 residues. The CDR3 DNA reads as TGTGCCAGCAGCCCCCGGCTAGCGGGGGATGTGGTCGAGCAGTACTTC. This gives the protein CASSPRLAGDVVEQYF.

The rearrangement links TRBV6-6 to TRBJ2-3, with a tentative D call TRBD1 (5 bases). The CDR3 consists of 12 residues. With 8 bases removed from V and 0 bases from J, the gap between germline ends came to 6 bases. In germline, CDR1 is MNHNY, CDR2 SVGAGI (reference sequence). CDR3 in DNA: TGTGCCAGCTCAGGGAGCACAGATACGCAGTATTTT. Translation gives CASSGSTDTQYF.

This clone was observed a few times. The CDR3 coding sequence is TGTGCCAGCAGCTTATTCCCGACTAGCGGTACCACAGATACGCAGTATTTT. It yields the protein CASSLFPTSGTTDTQYF. This rearrangement joins TRBV7-3 to TRBJ2-3; the match to TRBD2 covers 9 bases. The CDR3 runs to 17 residues. V lost 2 bases and J lost 2; bases outside the gene matches: 8. Per the germline V gene, CDR1 is SGHTA and CDR2 is FQGTGA.

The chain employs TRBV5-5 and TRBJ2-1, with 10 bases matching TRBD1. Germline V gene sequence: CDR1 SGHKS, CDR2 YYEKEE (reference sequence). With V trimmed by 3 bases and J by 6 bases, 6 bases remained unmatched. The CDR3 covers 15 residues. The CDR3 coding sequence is TGTGCCAGCAGCTCGGGACAGGGGATTAGCAATGAGCAGTTCTTC. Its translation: CASSSGQGISNEQFF.

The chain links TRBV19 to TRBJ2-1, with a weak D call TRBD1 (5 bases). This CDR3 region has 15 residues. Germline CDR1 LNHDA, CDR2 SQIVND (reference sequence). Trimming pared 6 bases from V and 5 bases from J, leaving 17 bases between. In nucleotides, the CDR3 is TGTGCCAGTAGCTTACAGGACAACGTGAACAATGAGCAGTTCTTC. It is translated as CASSLQDNVNNEQFF.

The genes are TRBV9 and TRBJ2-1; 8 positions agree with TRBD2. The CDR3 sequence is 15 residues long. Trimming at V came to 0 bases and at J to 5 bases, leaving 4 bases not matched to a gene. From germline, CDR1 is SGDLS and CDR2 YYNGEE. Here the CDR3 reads CASSVAGGSNNEQFF. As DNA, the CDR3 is TGTGCCAGCAGCGTAGCGGGGGGGAGCAACAATGAGCAGTTCTTC.